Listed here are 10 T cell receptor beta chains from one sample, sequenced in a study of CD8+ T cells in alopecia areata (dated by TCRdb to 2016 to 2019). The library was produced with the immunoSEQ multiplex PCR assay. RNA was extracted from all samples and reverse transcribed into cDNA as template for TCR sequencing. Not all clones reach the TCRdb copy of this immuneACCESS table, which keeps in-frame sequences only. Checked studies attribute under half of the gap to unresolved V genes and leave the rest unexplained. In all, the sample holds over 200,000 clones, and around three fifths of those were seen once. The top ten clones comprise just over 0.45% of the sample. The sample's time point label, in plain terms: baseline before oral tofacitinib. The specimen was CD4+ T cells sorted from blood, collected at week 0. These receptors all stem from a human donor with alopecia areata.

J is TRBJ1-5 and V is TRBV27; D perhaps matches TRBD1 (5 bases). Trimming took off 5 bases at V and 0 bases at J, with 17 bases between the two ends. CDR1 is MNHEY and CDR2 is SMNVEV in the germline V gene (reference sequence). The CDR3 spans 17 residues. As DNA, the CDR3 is TGTGCCAGCAGTCCCAGGTCAGGGCTCTATAGCAATCAGCCCCAGCATTTT. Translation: CASSPRSGLYSNQPQHF.

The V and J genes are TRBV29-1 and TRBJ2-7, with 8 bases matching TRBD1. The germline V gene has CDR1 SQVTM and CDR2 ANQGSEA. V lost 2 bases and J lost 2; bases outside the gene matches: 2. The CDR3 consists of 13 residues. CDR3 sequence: CSVETDRAYEQYF. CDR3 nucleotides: TGCAGCGTTGAAACGGACAGGGCCTACGAGCAGTACTTC.

The CDR3 coding sequence is TGTGCCAGTAGTTCCCCATCCCGCGGGGGATCCACAGATACGCAGTATTTT. Translating gives CASSSPSRGGSTDTQYF. The rearrangement uses TRBV19 and TRBJ2-3; 7 nucleotides align to TRBD2. The CDR3 has 17 amino acids. With V trimmed by 5 bases and J by 2 bases, 13 bases remained unmatched. Germline V CDR1 and CDR2: LNHDA, SQIVND (reference sequence).

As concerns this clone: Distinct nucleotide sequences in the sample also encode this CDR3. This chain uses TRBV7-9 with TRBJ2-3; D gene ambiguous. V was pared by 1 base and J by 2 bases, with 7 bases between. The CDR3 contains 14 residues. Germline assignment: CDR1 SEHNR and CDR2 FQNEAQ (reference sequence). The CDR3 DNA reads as TGTGCCAGCAGCTTAGGACGGTACACAGATACGCAGTATTTT. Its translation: CASSLGRYTDTQYF.

CDR3 protein: CASSLSRDSGTYEQYF. The CDR3 nucleotides are TGTGCCAGCAGCTTATCCCGGGACAGTGGTACCTACGAGCAGTACTTC. The V and J genes are TRBV9 and TRBJ2-7, with 7 bases identical to TRBD1. The V gene's germline CDR1 is SGDLS and CDR2 YYNGEE. J was trimmed by 2 bases and V by 4 bases; bases with no gene match: 12. There are 16 residues in the CDR3.

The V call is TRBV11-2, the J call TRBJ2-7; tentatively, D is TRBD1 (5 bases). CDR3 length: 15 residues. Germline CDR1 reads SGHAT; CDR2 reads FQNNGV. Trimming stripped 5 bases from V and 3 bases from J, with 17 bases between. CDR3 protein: CASSRMGRKDYEQYF. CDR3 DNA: TGTGCCAGCAGCAGGATGGGGCGAAAGGACTACGAGCAGTACTTC.

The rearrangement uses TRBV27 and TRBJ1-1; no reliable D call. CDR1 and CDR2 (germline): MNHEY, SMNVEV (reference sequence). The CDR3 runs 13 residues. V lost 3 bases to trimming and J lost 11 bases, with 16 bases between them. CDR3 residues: CASSFSRPGGAFF. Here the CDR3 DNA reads TGTGCCAGCAGTTTTTCAAGACCCGGCGGGGCTTTCTTT.

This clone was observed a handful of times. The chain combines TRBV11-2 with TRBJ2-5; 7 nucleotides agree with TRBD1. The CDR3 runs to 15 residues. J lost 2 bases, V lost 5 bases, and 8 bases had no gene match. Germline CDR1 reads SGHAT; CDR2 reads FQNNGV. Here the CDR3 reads CASSPLGTAQETQYF. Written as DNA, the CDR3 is TGTGCCAGCAGCCCGCTGGGGACAGCGCAAGAGACCCAGTACTTC.

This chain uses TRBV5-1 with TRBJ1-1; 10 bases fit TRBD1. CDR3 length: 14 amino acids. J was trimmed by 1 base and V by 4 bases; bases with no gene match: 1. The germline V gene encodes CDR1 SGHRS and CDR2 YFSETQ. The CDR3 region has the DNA TGCGCCAGCAGCAGACAGGGGGCGAACACTGAAGCTTTCTTT. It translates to CASSRQGANTEAFF.

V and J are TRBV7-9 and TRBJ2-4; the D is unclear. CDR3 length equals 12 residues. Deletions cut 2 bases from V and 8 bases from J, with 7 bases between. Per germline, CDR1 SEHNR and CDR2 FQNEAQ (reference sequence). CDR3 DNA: TGTGCCAGCAGCTTATCTTGGGACATTCAGTACTTC. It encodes CASSLSWDIQYF.